This paragraph covers one T cell receptor beta chain sequence. This sample was taken from a study of T cell clones after liver transplantation. Study background: Samples came from ITN030ST, which attempted immunosuppression withdrawal within 2 years of liver transplantation.

Using immunoSEQ multiplex PCR, the repertoire was profiled, and TCRdb retains in-frame clones only, with some absent. Here the sample spans 25,000 to 35,000 clones, 90% to 95% being singletons. V lost 1 base and J lost 4, with 10 bases in between. This CDR3 is built from 14 residues. The germline CDR1 and CDR2 sequences are SEHNR and FQNEAQ (reference sequence). The sample was CD8+ T cells from blood, taken 12 months after liver transplant. The TCR sequence derives from a human patient who received a liver transplant. The graft donor may be the source of some T cells. The chain is built from TRBV7-9 and TRBJ1-2; D is unclear. The chain's CDR3 is CASSLGAALYGYTF. In DNA, the CDR3 is TGTGCCAGCAGCTTAGGGGCAGCACTCTATGGCTACACCTTC.